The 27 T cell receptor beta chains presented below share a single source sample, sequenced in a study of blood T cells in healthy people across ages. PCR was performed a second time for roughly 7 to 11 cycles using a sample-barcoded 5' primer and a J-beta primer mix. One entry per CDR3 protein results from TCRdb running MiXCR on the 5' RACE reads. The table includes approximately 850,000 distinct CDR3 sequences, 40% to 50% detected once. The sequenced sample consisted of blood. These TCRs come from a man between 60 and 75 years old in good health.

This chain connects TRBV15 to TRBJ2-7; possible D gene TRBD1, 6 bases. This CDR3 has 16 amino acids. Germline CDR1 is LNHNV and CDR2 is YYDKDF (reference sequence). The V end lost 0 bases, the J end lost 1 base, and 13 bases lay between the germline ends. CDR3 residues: CATSRDAFRGSYEQYF. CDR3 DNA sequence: TGTGCCACCAGCAGAGATGCGTTTAGGGGGTCCTACGAGCAGTACTTC.

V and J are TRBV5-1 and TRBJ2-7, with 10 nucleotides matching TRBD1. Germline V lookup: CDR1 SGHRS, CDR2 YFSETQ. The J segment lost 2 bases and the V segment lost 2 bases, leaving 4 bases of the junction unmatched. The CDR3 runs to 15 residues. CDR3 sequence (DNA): TGCGCCAGCAGCTTCGACAGGGGGCGGACCTACGAGCAGTACTTC. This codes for CASSFDRGRTYEQYF.

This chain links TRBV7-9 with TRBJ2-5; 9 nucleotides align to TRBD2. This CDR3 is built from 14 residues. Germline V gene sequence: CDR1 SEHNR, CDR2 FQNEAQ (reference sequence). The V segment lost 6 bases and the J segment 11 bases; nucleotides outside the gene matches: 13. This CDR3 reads CASSSSGGSFEQYF. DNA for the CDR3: TGTGCCAGCAGTTCGAGCGGGGGGTCTTTTGAGCAGTACTTC.

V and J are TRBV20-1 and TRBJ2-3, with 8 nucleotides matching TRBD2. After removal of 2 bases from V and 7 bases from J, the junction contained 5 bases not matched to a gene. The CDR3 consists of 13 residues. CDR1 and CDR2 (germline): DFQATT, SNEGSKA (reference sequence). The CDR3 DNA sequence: TGCAGTGCTAGACCGGGGGGGGCGAATACGCAGTATTTT. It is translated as CSARPGGANTQYF.

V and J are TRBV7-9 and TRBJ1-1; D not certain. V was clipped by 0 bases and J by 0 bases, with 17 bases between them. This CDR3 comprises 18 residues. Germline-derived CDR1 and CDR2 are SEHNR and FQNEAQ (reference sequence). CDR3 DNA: TGTGCCAGCAGCTTAGCACCTCTTTCGGGGTCCGTGAACACTGAAGCTTTCTTT. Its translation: CASSLAPLSGSVNTEAFF.

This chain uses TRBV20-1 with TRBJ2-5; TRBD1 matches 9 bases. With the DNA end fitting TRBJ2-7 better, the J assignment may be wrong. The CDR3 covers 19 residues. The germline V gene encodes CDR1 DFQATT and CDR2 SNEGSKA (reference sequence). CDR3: CSARGWRRVGGGQGAEQYF. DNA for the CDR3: TGCAGTGCTAGAGGTTGGCGTCGTGTCGGTGGGGGACAGGGAGCCGAGCAGTACTTC.

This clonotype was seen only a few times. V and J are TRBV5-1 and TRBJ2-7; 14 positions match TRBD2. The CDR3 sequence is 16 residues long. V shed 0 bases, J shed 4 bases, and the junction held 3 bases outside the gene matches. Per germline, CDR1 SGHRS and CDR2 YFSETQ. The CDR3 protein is CASSLAGLAGGYEQYF. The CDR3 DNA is TGCGCCAGCAGCTTGGCAGGACTAGCGGGGGGATACGAGCAGTACTTC.

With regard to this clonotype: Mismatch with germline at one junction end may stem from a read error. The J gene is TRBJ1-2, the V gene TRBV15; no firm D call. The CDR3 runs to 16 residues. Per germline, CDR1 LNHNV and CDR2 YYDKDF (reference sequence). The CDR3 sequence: CATSRDITLISSGCTF. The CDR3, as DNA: TGTGCCACCAGCAGAGATATTACATTAATATCCTCTGGCTGCACCTTC.

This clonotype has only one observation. The CDR3 region is CAWKLEIMNTEAFF. CDR3 DNA: TGTGCCTGGAAATTGGAGATCATGAACACTGAAGCTTTCTTT. The chain combines TRBV30 with TRBJ1-1; D ambiguous. CDR3 length: 14 amino acids. CDR1 and CDR2 from the germline V gene are GTSNPN and SVGIG (reference sequence). Deletions cut 4 bases from V and 0 bases from J, with 12 bases between. The variable domain in full, completed from reference TRBV30 and TRBJ1-1, reads SQTIHQWPATLVQPVGSPLSLECTVEGTSNPNLYWYRQAAGRGLQLLFYSVGIGQISSEVPQNLSASRPQDRQFILSSKKLLLSDSGFYLCAWKLEIMNTEAFFGQGTRLTVV.

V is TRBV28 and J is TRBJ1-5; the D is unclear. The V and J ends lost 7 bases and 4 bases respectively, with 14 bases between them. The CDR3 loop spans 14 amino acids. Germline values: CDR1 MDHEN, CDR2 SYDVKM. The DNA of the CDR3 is TGTGCCAGCACCCTTAAAAATCCAAATCAGCCCCAGCATTTT. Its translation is CASTLKNPNQPQHF. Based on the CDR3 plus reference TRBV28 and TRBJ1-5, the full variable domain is DVKVTQSSRYLVKRTGEKVFLECVQDMDHENMFWYRQDPGLGLRLIYFSYDVKMKEKGDIPEGYSVSREKKERFSLILESASTNQTSMYLCASTLKNPNQPQHFGDGTRLSIL.

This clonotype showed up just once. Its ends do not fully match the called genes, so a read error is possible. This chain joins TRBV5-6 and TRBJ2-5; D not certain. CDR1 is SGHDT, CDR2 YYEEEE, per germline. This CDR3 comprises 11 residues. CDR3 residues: CVSSFSKTQYF. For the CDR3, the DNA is TGTGTCAGCAGCTTCTCCAAGACCCAGTACTTC. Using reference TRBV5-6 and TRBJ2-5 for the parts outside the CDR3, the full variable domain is DAGVTQSPTHLIKTRGQQVTLRCSPKSGHDTVSWYQQALGQGPQFIFQYYEEEERQRGNFPDRFSGHQFPNYSSELNVNALLLGDSALYLCVSSFSKTQYFGPGTRLLVL.

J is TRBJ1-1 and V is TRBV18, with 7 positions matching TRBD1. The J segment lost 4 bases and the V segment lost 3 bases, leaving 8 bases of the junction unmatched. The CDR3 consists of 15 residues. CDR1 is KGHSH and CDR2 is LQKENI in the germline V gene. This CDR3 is CASSPTGAEATEAFF. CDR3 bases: TGTGCCAGCTCACCCACAGGGGCGGAGGCCACTGAAGCTTTCTTT. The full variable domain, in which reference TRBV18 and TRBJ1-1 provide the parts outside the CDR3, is NAGVMQNPRHLVRRRGQEARLRCSPMKGHSHVYWYRQLPEEGLKFMVYLQKENIIDESGMPKERFSAEFPKEGPSILRIQQVVRGDSAAYFCASSPTGAEATEAFFGQGTRLTVV.

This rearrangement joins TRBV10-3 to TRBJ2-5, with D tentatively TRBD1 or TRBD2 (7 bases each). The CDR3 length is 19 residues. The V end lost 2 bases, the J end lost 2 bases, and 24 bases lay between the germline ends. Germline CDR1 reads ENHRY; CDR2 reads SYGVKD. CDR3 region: CAISESREGGYRGQETQYF. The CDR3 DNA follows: TGTGCCATCAGTGAGAGCAGGGAGGGAGGCTACAGGGGTCAAGAGACCCAGTACTTC.

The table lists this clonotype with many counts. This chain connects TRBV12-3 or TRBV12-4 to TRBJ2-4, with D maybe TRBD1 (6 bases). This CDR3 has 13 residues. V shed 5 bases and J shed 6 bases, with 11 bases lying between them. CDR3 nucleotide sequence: TGTGCCAGCAGTGTAATCAGGGGAAACATTCAGTACTTC. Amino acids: CASSVIRGNIQYF.

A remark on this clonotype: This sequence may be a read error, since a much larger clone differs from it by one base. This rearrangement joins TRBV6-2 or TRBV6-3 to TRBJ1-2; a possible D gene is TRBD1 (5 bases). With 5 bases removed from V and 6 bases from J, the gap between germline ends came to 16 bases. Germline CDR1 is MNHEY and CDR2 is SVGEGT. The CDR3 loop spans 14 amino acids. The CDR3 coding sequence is TGTGCCAGCAGTAAAGACGATGGGGCAGATGGCTACACCTTC. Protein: CASSKDDGADGYTF.

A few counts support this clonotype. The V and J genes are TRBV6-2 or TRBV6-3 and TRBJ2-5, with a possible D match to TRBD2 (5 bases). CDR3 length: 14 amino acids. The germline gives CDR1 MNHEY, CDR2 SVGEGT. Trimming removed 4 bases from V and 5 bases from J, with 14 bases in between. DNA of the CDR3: TGTGCCAGCAGTTGGGTAGCGAACTTGGAGACCCAGTACTTC. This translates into CASSWVANLETQYF.

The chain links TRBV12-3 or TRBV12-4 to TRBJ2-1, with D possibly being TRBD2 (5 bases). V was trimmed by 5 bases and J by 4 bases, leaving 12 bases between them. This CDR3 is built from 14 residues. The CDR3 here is CASSGGTPYNEQFF. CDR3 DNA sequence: TGTGCCAGCAGTGGAGGTACCCCTTACAATGAGCAGTTCTTC.

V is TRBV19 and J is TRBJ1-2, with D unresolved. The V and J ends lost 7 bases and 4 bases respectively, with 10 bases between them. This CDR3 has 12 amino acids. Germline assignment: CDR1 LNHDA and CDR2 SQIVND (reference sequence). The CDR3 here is CASNGSPYGYTF. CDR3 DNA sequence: TGTGCCAGTAACGGGTCCCCCTATGGCTACACCTTC.

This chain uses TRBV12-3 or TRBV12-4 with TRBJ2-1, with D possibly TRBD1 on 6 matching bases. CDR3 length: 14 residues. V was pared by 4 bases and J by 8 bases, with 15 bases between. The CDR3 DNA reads TGTGCCAGCAGTTCCAGGGGAAATGTCTATGAGCAGTTCTTC. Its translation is CASSSRGNVYEQFF.

The CDR3 sequence: CAISEPTSGGRTDTQYF. CDR3 bases: TGTGCCATCAGTGAACCCACTAGCGGGGGGAGGACAGATACGCAGTATTTT. This sequence joins TRBV10-3 and TRBJ2-3; 12 nucleotides agree with TRBD2. The CDR3 runs 17 residues. CDR1 and CDR2 from the germline V gene are ENHRY and SYGVKD. Unmatched junction bases numbered 7, after V lost 3 bases and J lost 3 bases.

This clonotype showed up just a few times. The CDR3 coding sequence is TGTGCCAGCAGTGAAGCGCTTCTAGCGGAGTATTTT. It codes for CASSEALLAEYF. The rearrangement links TRBV6-1 to TRBJ2-3; TRBD2 aligns across 7 bases. The CDR3 contains 12 residues. The V gene's germline CDR1 is MNHNS and CDR2 SASEGT. V shed 0 bases and J 13 bases; nucleotides not matched to a gene: 4.

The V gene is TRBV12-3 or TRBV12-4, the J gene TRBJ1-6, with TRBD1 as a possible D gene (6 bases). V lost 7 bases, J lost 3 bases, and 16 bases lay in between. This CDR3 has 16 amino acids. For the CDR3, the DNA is TGTGCCAGCAAGCTACAGGGTGCCCTCTATAATTCACCCCTCCACTTT. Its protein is CASKLQGALYNSPLHF.

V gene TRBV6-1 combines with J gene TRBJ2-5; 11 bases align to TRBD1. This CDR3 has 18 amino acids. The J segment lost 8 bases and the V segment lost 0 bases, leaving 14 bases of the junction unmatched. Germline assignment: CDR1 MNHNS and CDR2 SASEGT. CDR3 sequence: CASSEALGDRGVFETQYF. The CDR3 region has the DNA TGTGCCAGCAGTGAAGCGCTGGGGGACAGGGGGGTTTTTGAAACCCAGTACTTC.

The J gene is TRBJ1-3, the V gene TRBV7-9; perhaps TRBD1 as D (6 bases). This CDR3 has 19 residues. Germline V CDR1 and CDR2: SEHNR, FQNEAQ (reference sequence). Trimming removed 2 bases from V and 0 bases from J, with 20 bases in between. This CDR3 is CASSLSSAGQKDSGNTIYF. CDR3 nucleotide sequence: TGTGCCAGCAGCTTAAGCTCAGCAGGACAGAAGGACTCTGGAAACACCATATATTTT.

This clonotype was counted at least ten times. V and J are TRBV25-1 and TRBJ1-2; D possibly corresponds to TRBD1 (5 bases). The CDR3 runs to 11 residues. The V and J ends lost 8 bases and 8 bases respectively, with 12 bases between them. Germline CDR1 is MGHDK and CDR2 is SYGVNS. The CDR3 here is CASGGRRGYTF. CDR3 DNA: TGTGCCAGCGGGGGACGCAGAGGCTACACCTTC.

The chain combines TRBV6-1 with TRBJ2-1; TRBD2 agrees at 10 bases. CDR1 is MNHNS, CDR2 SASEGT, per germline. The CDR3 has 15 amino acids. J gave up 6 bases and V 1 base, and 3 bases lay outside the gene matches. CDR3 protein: CASSEEAGGPNEQFF. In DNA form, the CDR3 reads TGTGCCAGCAGTGAAGAAGCGGGGGGGCCCAATGAGCAGTTCTTC.

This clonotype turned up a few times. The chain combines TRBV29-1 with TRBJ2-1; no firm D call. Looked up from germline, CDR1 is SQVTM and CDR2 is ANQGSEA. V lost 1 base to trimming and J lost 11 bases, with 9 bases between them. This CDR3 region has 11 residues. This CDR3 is CSVEGGRQQFF. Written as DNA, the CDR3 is TGCAGCGTTGAAGGTGGGCGGCAGCAGTTCTTC.